These T cell receptor beta chains were read from a single sample in a study of blood T cell repertoires in COVID-19. Sequencing used immunoSEQ multiplex PCR; TCRdb keeps in-frame clones, though not all of them. The sample includes roughly 81,000 clones, around 82% of them seen just once. Sequencing was carried out using peripheral blood. The receptor source for this set is an elderly man with active or convalescent COVID-19. Each CDR3 is given with its conserved first and last residue. The D gene is left open where the match is weak. The size entry is marked missing in some rows and otherwise reads once, few, many or a size class.

d_gene	v_gene	j_gene	abundance	CDR3nt	CDR3aa
TRBD2	TRBV9	TRBJ2-2	once	TGTGCCAGCAAAATCGCGGCGGGGGGCACCGGGGAGCTGTTTTTT	CASKIAAGGTGELFF
TRBD1	TRBV5-4	TRBJ1-1	-	TGTGCCAGCAGCCCAGTCCCGGGACAGGGGGTGAACACTGAAGCTTTCTTT	CASSPVPGQGVNTEAFF
TRBD1	TRBV18	TRBJ1-1	-	TGTGCCAGCTCACAAGGACAGGGCCGGGTCACTGAAGCTTTCTTT	CASSQGQGRVTEAFF
TRBD1	TRBV19	TRBJ2-7	once	TGTGCCAGTAGTACCCTTCCGGGACAGGACTACGAGCAGTACTTC	CASSTLPGQDYEQYF
-	TRBV28	TRBJ1-5	-	TGTGCCATTAGAGCGGGGGCGATGAGCAATCAGCCCCAGCATTTT	CAIRAGAMSNQPQHF
-	TRBV6-2/TRBV6-3	TRBJ1-1	-	TGTGCCAGCAGTTACTCGAGGGCGGGTGGACGCATGAACACTGAAGCTTTCTTT	CASSYSRAGGRMNTEAFF
TRBD2	TRBV5-1	TRBJ2-1	-	TGCGCCAGCAGCGTTGGGGCGGGGGGGCGCACCAATGAGCAGTTCTTC	CASSVGAGGRTNEQFF
TRBD2	TRBV4-1	TRBJ2-1	-	TGCGCCAGCAGCCAAGGACTAGCGGGATACAATGAGCAGTTCTTC	CASSQGLAGYNEQFF
-	TRBV12-3/TRBV12-4	TRBJ1-6	-	TGTGCCAGCAGTTTACGGGATTCACCCCTCCACTTT	CASSLRDSPLHF
-	TRBV7-2	TRBJ2-6	-	TGTGCCAGCAGCTTAGGATGGCGGGGGGCCAACGTCCTGACTTTC	CASSLGWRGANVLTF
-	TRBV5-1	TRBJ1-3	-	TGCGCCAGAAACAATCCGGGGATTTGTGGAAACACCATATATTTT	CARNNPGICGNTIYF
TRBD2	TRBV28	TRBJ2-1	-	TGTGCCAGCACCCCCCACTCCGGGGGGGGAAACAATGAGCAGTTCTTC	CASTPHSGGGNNEQFF
-	TRBV27	TRBJ2-1	-	TGTGCCAGCAGTCATGGGACTGGGGGGACCAATGAGCAGTTCTTC	CASSHGTGGTNEQFF
-	TRBV6-6	TRBJ1-3	-	TGTGCCAGCAGTCGAGGGTCCAGGGGCCTTCTGACGCCTGGAAACACCATATATTTT	CASSRGSRGLLTPGNTIYF